Sequencing of this TCR beta chain was carried out in a study of T cells in tumors after PD-1 blockade. Germline CDR1 reads GTSNPN; CDR2 reads SVGIG (reference sequence). V dropped 0 bases and J dropped 4 bases, with 10 bases sitting between them. This CDR3 region has 14 residues. Libraries were prepared by immunoSEQ multiplex PCR; TCRdb keeps only in-frame clonotypes and omits some of them. The table lists some 20,000 clones, about 77% of them singletons, with roughly 25% in the top ten. This chain connects TRBV30 to TRBJ1-5; perhaps TRBD1 as D (5 bases). Sample: PBMCs, taken before anti-PD-1 treatment. The sequence was obtained from a human donor with basal cell carcinoma. This CDR3 is CAWSVPEGNQPQHF. The DNA for the CDR3 is TGTGCCTGGAGTGTACCCGAGGGGAATCAGCCCCAGCATTTT.